The following is a TCR beta chain sequence with its context. Its antigen is not identified. One junction end does not reproduce the germline sequence, and a read error may be involved. Germline-derived CDR1 and CDR2 are MNHEY and SVGEGT. The CDR3 spans 15 residues. Patients were left out if they had other autoimmune diseases, uncontrolled infections, pregnancy or lactation. The entry originates in a study of Graves' ophthalmopathy and Graves' hyperthyroidism. Study-level background: Peripheral blood was gathered at the point of initial diagnosis, before any treatment started.

Study results and caveats: Clonotypes were expanded in thyroid at above 0.001 frequency, and most also appeared in blood. As the model predicted ophthalmopathy progression, it achieved a sensitivity of around 71% and a specificity of 72.22%.

TCR beta CDR3 amplification used RNA transcripts. First-round RT-PCR used HTBI primers; second-round multiplex PCR followed. TCRdb redid the calling of the multiplex PCR reads with MiXCR, one entry per CDR3 protein. The sample includes about 200,000 distinct CDR3 sequences, 25% to 30% of them seen just once. The sequence was obtained from a man between 45 and 60 years old with Graves' ophthalmopathy. The sequenced material came from peripheral blood. The chain employs TRBV6-2 or TRBV6-3 and TRBJ2-7; D gene unclear. As DNA, the CDR3 is TGTGCCAGCAGTTACGTGGCGGATTCCTCCTACGGGCAGTACTTC. It is translated as CASSYVADSSYGQYF.